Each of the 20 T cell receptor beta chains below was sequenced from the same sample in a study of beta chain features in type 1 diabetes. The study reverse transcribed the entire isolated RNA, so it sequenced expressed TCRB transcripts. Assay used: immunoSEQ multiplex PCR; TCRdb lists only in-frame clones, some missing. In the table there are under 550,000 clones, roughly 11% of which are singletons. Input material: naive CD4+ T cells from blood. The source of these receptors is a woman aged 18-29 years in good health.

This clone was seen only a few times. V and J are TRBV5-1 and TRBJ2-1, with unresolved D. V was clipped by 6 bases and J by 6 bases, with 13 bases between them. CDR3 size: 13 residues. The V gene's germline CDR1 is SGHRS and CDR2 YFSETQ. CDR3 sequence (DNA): TGCGCCAGCACCAACTTCGGGTTCAATGAGCAGTTCTTC. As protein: CASTNFGFNEQFF.

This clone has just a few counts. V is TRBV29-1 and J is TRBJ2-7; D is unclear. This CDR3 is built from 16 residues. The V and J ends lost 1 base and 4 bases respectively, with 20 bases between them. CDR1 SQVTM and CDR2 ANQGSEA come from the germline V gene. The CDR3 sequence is CSVEGISTVEDYEQYV. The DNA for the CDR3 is TGCAGCGTTGAAGGTATTAGTACAGTAGAAGATTACGAGCAGTACGTC.

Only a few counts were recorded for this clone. CDR3 protein: CASSQLVEETQYF. The CDR3 bases are TGTGCCAGCAGCCAATTAGTGGAGGAGACCCAGTACTTC. V is TRBV4-2 and J is TRBJ2-5; D gene ambiguous. CDR1 and CDR2 from the germline V gene are LGHNA and YNFKEQ. This CDR3 is 13 amino acids long. Between the trimmed V and J ends, which lost 2 bases and 5 bases, there was a span of 9 bases.

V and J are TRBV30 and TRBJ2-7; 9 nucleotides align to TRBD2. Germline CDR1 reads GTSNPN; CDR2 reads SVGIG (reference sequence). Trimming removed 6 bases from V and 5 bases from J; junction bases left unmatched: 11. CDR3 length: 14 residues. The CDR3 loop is CACPPAGGSHEQYF. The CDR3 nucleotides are TGTGCCTGCCCCCCCGCGGGAGGGAGCCACGAGCAGTACTTC. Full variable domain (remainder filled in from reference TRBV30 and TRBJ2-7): SQTIHQWPATLVQPVGSPLSLECTVEGTSNPNLYWYRQAAGRGLQLLFYSVGIGQISSEVPQNLSASRPQDRQFILSSKKLLLSDSGFYLCACPPAGGSHEQYFGPGTRLTVT.

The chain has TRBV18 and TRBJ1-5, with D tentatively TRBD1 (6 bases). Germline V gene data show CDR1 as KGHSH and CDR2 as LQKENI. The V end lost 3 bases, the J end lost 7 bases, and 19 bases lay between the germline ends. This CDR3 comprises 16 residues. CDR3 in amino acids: CASSPVGRGEGQPQHF. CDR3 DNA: TGTGCCAGCTCACCTGTAGGCAGGGGAGAGGGACAGCCCCAGCATTTT.

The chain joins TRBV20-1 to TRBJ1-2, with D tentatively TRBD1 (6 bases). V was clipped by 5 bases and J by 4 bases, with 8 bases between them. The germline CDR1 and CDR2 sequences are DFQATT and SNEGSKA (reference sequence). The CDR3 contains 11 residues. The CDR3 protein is CSAGRGYGYTF. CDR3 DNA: TGCAGTGCTGGCAGGGGCTATGGCTACACCTTC.

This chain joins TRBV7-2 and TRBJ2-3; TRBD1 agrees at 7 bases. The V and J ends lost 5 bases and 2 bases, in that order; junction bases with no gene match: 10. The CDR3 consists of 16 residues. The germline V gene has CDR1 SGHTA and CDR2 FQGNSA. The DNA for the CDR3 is TGTGCCAGCAGCCCACAGGGACAGCTCCACACAGATACGCAGTATTTT. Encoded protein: CASSPQGQLHTDTQYF.

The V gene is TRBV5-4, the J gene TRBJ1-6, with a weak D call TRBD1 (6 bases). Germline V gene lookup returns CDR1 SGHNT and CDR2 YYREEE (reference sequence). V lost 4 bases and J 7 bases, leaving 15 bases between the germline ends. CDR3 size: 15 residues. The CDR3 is CASSQEAGANSPLHF. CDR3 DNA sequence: TGTGCCAGCAGCCAAGAGGCGGGGGCGAATTCACCCCTCCACTTT.

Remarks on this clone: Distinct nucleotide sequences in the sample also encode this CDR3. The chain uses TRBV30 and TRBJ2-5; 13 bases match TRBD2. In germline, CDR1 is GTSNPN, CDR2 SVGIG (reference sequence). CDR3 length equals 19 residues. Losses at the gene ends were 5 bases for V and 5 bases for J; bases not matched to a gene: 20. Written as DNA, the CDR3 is TGTGCCTGGGGTCGGGCCAGGACTAGCGGGAGTATAGGAGAGGAGACCCAGTACTTC. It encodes CAWGRARTSGSIGEETQYF.

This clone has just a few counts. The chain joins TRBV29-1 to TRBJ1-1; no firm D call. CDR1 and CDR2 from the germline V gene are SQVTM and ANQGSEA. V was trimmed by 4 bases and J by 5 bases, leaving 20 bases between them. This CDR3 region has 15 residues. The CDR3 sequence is CSVVGRAPSGTEAFF. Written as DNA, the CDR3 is TGCAGCGTTGTAGGGAGGGCTCCCTCGGGGACTGAAGCTTTCTTT.

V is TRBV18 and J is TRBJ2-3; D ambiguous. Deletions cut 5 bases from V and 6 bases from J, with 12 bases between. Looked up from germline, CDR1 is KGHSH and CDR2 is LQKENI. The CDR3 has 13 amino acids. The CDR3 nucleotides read TGTGCCAGCTCATCAGGTTCTCCGGATACGCAGTATTTT. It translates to CASSSGSPDTQYF.

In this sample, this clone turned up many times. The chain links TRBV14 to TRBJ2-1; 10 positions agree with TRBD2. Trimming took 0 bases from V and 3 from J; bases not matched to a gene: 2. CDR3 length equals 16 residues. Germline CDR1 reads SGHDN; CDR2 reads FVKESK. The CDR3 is CASSQDRTSGYNEQFF. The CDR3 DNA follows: TGTGCCAGCAGCCAAGATAGGACTAGCGGCTACAATGAGCAGTTCTTC.

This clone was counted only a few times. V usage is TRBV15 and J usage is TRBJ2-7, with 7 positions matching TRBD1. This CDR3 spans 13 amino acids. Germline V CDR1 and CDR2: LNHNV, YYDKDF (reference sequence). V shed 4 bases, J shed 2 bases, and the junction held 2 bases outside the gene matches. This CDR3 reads CATSKTGAYEQYF. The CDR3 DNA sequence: TGTGCCACCAGCAAAACAGGGGCCTACGAGCAGTACTTC.

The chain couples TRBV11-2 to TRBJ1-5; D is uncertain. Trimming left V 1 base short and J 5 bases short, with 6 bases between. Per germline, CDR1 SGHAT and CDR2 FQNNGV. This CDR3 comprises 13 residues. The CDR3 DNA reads TGTGCCAGCAGCTTAGCGAGGGATCAGCCCCAGCATTTT. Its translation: CASSLARDQPQHF. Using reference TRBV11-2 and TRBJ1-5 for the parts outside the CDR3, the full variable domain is EAGVAQSPRYKIIEKRQSVAFWCNPISGHATLYWYQQILGQGPKLLIQFQNNGVVDDSQLPKDRFSAERLKGVDSTLKIQPAKLEDSAVYLCASSLARDQPQHFGDGTRLSIL.

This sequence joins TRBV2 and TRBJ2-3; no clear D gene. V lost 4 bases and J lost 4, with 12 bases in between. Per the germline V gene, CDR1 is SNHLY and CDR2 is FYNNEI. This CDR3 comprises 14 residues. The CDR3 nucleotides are TGTGCCAGCAGTGTGTGGGGTGGAGCAGATACGCAGTATTTT. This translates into CASSVWGGADTQYF.

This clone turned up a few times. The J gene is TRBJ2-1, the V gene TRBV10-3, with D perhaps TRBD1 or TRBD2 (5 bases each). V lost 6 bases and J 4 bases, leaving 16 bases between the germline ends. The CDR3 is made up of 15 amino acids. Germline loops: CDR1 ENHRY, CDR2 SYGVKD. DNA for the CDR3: TGTGCCATCAGCGCCGGGGAGAGGGGATACAATGAGCAGTTCTTC. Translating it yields CAISAGERGYNEQFF.

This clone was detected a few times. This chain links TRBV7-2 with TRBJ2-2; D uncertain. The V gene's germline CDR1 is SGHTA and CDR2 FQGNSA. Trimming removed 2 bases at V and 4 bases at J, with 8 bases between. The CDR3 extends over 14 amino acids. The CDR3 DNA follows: TGTGCCAGCAGCTTAATCCCGAGCACCGGGGAGCTGTTTTTT. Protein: CASSLIPSTGELFF.

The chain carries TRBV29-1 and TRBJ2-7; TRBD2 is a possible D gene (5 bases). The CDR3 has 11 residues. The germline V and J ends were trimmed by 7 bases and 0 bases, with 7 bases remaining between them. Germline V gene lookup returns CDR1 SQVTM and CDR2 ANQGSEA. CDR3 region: CSGGDSYEQYF. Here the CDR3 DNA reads TGCAGCGGGGGAGACTCCTACGAGCAGTACTTC.

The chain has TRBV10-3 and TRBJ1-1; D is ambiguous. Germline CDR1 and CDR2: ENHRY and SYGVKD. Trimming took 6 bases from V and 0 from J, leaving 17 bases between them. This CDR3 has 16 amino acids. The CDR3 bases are TGTGCCATCAGCCCTGTCCCCACAGCCCTGAACACTGAAGCTTTCTTT. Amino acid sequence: CAISPVPTALNTEAFF.

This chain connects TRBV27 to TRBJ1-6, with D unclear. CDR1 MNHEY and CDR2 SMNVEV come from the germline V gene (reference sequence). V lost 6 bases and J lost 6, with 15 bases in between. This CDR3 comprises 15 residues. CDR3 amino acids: CASSRGPGPNSPLHF. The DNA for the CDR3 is TGTGCCAGCAGCCGCGGCCCTGGACCTAATTCACCCCTCCACTTT.